The sequence of this TCR beta chain was determined in a study of T cell repertoires in cytomegalovirus infection. MiXCR was run by TCRdb on the reads, yielding one entry per CDR3 protein. The table has 290,000 or so distinct CDR3 sequences, over 20% seen once. Concerning this clonotype itself: Its target is not known.

The CDR3 sequence is 16 residues long. Trimming stripped 10 bases from V and 0 bases from J, with 16 bases between. The germline V gene encodes CDR1 MDHEN and CDR2 SYDVKM. Regarding the study as a whole: Based on cumulative public TCR beta family frequency, carriers of CMV plus the relevant HLA were identified. Dominating the ex vivo response were TCR beta clonotypes that were CMV-specific and HLA-C-restricted.

The genes are TRBV28 and TRBJ2-6; maybe TRBD1 (6 bases). The sequenced material came from PBMCs. This TCR was recovered from a human donor in good health (CMV status not recorded). Some clones in this sample may be carry-over from other donors' samples. The CDR3 DNA reads as TGTGCCATCAATCCAGGGGTACTCTCTGGGGCCAACGTCCTGACTTTC. This translates into CAINPGVLSGANVLTF.